This TCR beta chain came from a study of T cells in Graves' hyperthyroidism and ophthalmopathy. Regions amplified from RNA transcripts were the TCR beta CDR3 regions. Carried out on the TCR CDR3, a first-round RT-PCR used the HTBI primer set. TCRdb re-called the multiplex PCR reads with MiXCR, one entry per CDR3 protein. Among over 200,000 distinct CDR3 sequences listed, around 19% were seen once. This CDR3 has 14 amino acids. The V and J ends lost 3 bases and 4 bases, in that order; junction bases with no gene match: 1. Germline CDR1 is DFQATT and CDR2 is SNEGSKA (reference sequence). The rearrangement links TRBV20-1 to TRBJ2-1; 12 bases line up with TRBD2. The TCR sequence derives from a middle-aged man with Graves' hyperthyroidism. What was sequenced was blood. CDR3 residues: CSARGTSGYNEQFF. The CDR3 DNA is TGCAGTGCTAGGGGGACTAGCGGGTACAATGAGCAGTTCTTC.